This entry lists 8 T cell receptor beta chains sequenced from one sample in a study of tumor-infiltrating lymphocytes in oesophageal squamous cell carcinoma. MiXCR, run by TCRdb on the PCR reads, gives a single entry per CDR3 protein. The repertoire has around 16,000 distinct CDR3 sequences, about 53% of them found once; the top ten carry 16%. The sequenced sample was esophageal tumor tissue. These receptors were obtained from a male donor with esophageal squamous cell carcinoma.

The V and J genes are TRBV28 and TRBJ2-5, with a weak D call TRBD1 (5 bases). Trimming pared 5 bases from V and 2 bases from J, leaving 12 bases between. From germline, CDR1 is MDHEN and CDR2 SYDVKM. The CDR3 length is 14 residues. The CDR3 DNA follows: TGTGCCAGCAGTAGATTAGACAGACAAGAGACCCAGTACTTC. Its protein product is CASSRLDRQETQYF. The whole variable domain, remainder taken from reference TRBV28 and TRBJ2-5, is DVKVTQSSRYLVKRTGEKVFLECVQDMDHENMFWYRQDPGLGLRLIYFSYDVKMKEKGDIPEGYSVSREKKERFSLILESASTNQTSMYLCASSRLDRQETQYFGPGTRLLVL.

The chain couples TRBV7-2 to TRBJ2-7; 7 nucleotides match TRBD1. Trimming took 3 bases from V and 6 from J; bases not matched to a gene: 2. The CDR3 is 12 residues long. The germline CDR1 and CDR2 sequences are SGHTA and FQGNSA. The CDR3 protein is CASSFGTAEQYF. CDR3 DNA sequence: TGTGCCAGCAGCTTCGGGACAGCCGAGCAGTACTTC.

V gene TRBV19 combines with J gene TRBJ2-1; D might be TRBD1 or TRBD2, each matching 5 bases. This CDR3 has 15 residues. Between the trimmed V and J ends, which lost 6 bases and 5 bases, there was a span of 17 bases. The V gene's germline CDR1 is LNHDA and CDR2 SQIVND (reference sequence). CDR3 in amino acids: CASSRRGHGDNEQFF. In nucleotides, the CDR3 is TGTGCCAGTAGCCGACGGGGCCATGGGGACAATGAGCAGTTCTTC.

This clonotype is medium-sized in the sample. The chain has TRBV7-2 and TRBJ2-3; D gene ambiguous. V dropped 5 bases and J dropped 0 bases, with 9 bases sitting between them. The CDR3 contains 14 residues. Germline V gives CDR1 SGHTA, CDR2 FQGNSA. CDR3 region: CASSPLPSTDTQYF. The CDR3 DNA reads as TGTGCCAGCAGCCCGTTACCCAGCACAGATACGCAGTATTTT. The full variable domain, completed using reference TRBV7-2 and TRBJ2-3, is GAGVSQSPSNKVTEKGKDVELRCDPISGHTALYWYRQSLGQGLEFLIYFQGNSAPDKSGLPSDRFSAERTGGSVSTLTIQRTQQEDSAVYLCASSPLPSTDTQYFGPGTRLTVL.

This clonotype has a single count. This sequence joins TRBV28 and TRBJ2-5; D is undetermined. Judging by the DNA end, TRBJ2-1 fits better; the J call may be wrong. Germline values: CDR1 MDHEN, CDR2 SYDVKM. The CDR3 runs 14 residues. For the CDR3, the DNA is TGTGCCAGCAGTCCCACACGAGCCTACAATGAGCAGTTCTTC. Translated, it gives CASSPTRAYNEQFF.

This rearrangement joins TRBV28 to TRBJ1-2, with unresolved D. V lost 5 bases to trimming and J lost 8 bases, with 24 bases between them. Germline V gives CDR1 MDHEN, CDR2 SYDVKM. CDR3 length: 16 residues. The CDR3 spells CASSTPSTGFNWGYTF. The DNA for the CDR3 is TGTGCCAGCAGTACCCCCTCGACGGGGTTCAATTGGGGCTACACCTTC.

V usage is TRBV7-6 and J usage is TRBJ2-5; TRBD1 matches at 9 bases. The J call is doubtful: the DNA matches TRBJ2-7 better. The CDR3 length is 15 residues. Germline lookup yields CDR1 SGHVS and CDR2 FNYEAQ. CDR3 DNA sequence: TGTGCCAGCAGCCCCAGACAGGGGGGTCTCTACGAGCAGTACTTC. Protein: CASSPRQGGLYEQYF.

The chain combines TRBV7-2 with TRBJ2-5; 10 positions match TRBD2. The junction had 6 bases not matched to a gene; V was cut back by 0 bases and J by 2 bases. Germline loops: CDR1 SGHTA, CDR2 FQGNSA. The CDR3 spans 17 residues. In DNA form, the CDR3 reads TGTGCCAGCAGCTTAGCGTGGAGACTAGCGGGTCAAGAGACCCAGTACTTC. Translating it yields CASSLAWRLAGQETQYF.